The rows below give T cell receptor beta chains drawn from one sample of a study of Ad26.COV2.S vaccination and SARS-CoV-2 variants. Produced via immunoSEQ multiplex PCR; TCRdb's table is partial and in-frame only. The table lists about 440,000 clones, 90% of them singletons. The sample in question was peripheral blood, obtained in a trial of Ad26.COV2.S vaccine versus placebo. The receptors were sampled from a person between 18 and 65 years old who received the Ad26.COV2.S COVID-19 vaccine or a placebo. The CDR3 runs from the conserved cysteine through the conserved F or W. D genes are given only for firm matches. Not all rows give a size; the values are once, few, many and, for expanded clones, a class.

D	size	V	J	CDR3	DNA
.	once	TRBV11-2	TRBJ1-2	CASSLPGIDGYTF	TGTGCCAGCAGCTTACCAGGGATTGATGGCTACACCTTC
.	.	TRBV27	TRBJ1-5	CASSLSAGDYSNQPQHF	TGTGCCAGCAGTTTATCGGCAGGGGACTATAGCAATCAGCCCCAGCATTTT
TRBD2	.	TRBV7-3	TRBJ2-5	CASSLGLAAGETQYF	TGTGCCAGCAGCTTGGGACTAGCGGCCGGAGAGACCCAGTACTTC
.	.	TRBV10-2	TRBJ2-7	CASSETGNYEQYF	TGCGCCAGCAGTGAGACAGGGAACTACGAGCAGTACTTC
TRBD1	few	TRBV7-3	TRBJ2-2	CASSLTRDRANTGELFF	TGTGCCAGCAGCTTAACAAGGGACAGGGCGAACACCGGGGAGCTGTTTTTT
.	.	TRBV6-5	TRBJ1-2	CASSYGVDGGGDGYTF	TGTGCCAGCAGTTACGGCGTTGACGGGGGAGGAGATGGCTACACCTTC
TRBD2	.	TRBV7-8	TRBJ2-1	CASSLPMGGLAGAGAEQFF	TGTGCCAGCAGCCTACCGATGGGGGGACTAGCGGGAGCGGGCGCTGAGCAGTTCTTC
.	once	TRBV27	TRBJ1-2	CASSLSRGGGYTF	TGTGCCAGCAGTTTAAGTCGGGGAGGCGGCTACACCTTC
.	.	TRBV27	TRBJ2-2	CASSSQTFSSLRDTGELFF	TGTGCCAGCAGTTCACAGACTTTTTCCAGTTTAAGGGACACCGGGGAGCTGTTTTTT
TRBD1	.	TRBV19	TRBJ1-2	CASSPVGQRNGYTF	TGTGCCAGTAGCCCCGTGGGACAGAGGAATGGCTACACCTTC
.	.	TRBV2	TRBJ2-7	CASREGHPVYEQYF	TGTGCCAGCAGAGAAGGCCACCCGGTCTACGAGCAGTACTTC
.	.	TRBV10-3	TRBJ1-4	CAISEVWDTRATNEKLFF	TGTGCCATCAGTGAGGTATGGGACACCCGTGCAACTAATGAAAAACTGTTTTTT
.	.	TRBV5-1	TRBJ2-3	CASSTGTDTQYF	TGCGCCAGCAGCACAGGGACAGATACGCAGTATTTT
.	.	TRBV9	TRBJ2-5	CASSVGRFETQYF	TGTGCCAGCAGCGTAGGTCGGTTTGAGACCCAGTACTTC
TRBD2	.	TRBV6-6	TRBJ2-1	CASTSGGNPYNEQFF	TGTGCCAGCACTAGCGGCGGGAATCCCTACAATGAGCAGTTCTTC
.	.	TRBV6-5	TRBJ1-1	CAIHREGNTEAFF	TGTGCCATCCACAGGGAGGGGAACACTGAAGCTTTCTTT
TRBD1	once	TRBV30	TRBJ2-5	CAWSGTGTPGTQYF	TGTGCCTGGAGCGGGACAGGGACCCCCGGGACCCAGTACTTC
.	many	TRBV10-3	TRBJ2-7	CAISEVWGSYEQYF	TGTGCCATCAGTGAGGTTTGGGGCTCCTACGAGCAGTACTTC
TRBD1	.	TRBV5-1	TRBJ1-2	CASSFPGTGPPNYGYTF	TGCGCCAGCAGCTTTCCCGGGACAGGGCCCCCTAACTATGGCTACACCTTC
.	.	TRBV19	TRBJ2-1	CASSIVSSFYNEQFF	TGTGCCAGTAGTATAGTCTCTAGCTTCTACAATGAGCAGTTCTTC
.	.	TRBV28	TRBJ2-2	CASSGRVTGELFF	TGTGCCAGCAGCGGCAGGGTGACCGGGGAGCTGTTTTTT
.	.	TRBV7-2	TRBJ2-5	CASSLAGSETQYF	TGTGCCAGCAGCTTAGCTGGGTCGGAGACCCAGTACTTC
.	.	TRBV5-1	TRBJ2-7	CASTYGGSYEQYF	TGCGCCAGCACCTATGGGGGCTCCTACGAGCAGTACTTC
.	.	TRBV9	TRBJ1-2	CASSTRRDGYTF	TGTGCCAGCAGCACACGACGGGATGGCTACACCTTC
.	.	TRBV6-5	TRBJ2-3	CASKASTDTQYF	TGTGCCAGCAAGGCCAGCACAGATACGCAGTATTTT
TRBD1	.	TRBV11-2	TRBJ1-4	CASSFNRGREKLFF	TGTGCCAGCAGCTTTAACAGGGGGCGGGAAAAACTGTTTTTT
.	.	TRBV9	TRBJ2-3	CASSVKGATDTQYF	TGTGCCAGCAGCGTAAAAGGGGCAACAGATACGCAGTATTTT
.	.	TRBV2	TRBJ1-2	CASSESEIGVGYGYTF	TGTGCCAGCAGTGAAAGCGAAATTGGGGTCGGCTATGGCTACACCTTC
.	.	TRBV5-4	TRBJ2-6	CASTSPSGANVLTF	TGTGCCAGCACGTCCCCCTCTGGGGCCAACGTCCTGACTTTC
TRBD2	.	TRBV9	TRBJ2-1	CASSDGTSGSYEQFF	TGTGCCAGCAGCGACGGGACTAGCGGGAGCTATGAGCAGTTCTTC
.	.	TRBV4-1	TRBJ1-1	CASRLFSRNTEAFF	TGCGCCAGCAGGCTTTTTTCACGGAACACTGAAGCTTTCTTT